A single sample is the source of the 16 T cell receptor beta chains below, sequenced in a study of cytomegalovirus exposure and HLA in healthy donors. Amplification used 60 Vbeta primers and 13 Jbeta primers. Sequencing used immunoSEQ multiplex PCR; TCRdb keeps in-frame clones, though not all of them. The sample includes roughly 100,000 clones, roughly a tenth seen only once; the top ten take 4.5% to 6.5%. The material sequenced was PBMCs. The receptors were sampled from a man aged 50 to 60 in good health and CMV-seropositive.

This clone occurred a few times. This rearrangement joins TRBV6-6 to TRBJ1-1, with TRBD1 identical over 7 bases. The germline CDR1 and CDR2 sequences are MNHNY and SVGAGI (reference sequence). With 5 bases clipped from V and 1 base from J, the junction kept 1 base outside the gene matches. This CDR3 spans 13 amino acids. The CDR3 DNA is TGTGCCAGCAGTGGACAGGCGAACACTGAAGCTTTCTTT. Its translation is CASSGQANTEAFF.

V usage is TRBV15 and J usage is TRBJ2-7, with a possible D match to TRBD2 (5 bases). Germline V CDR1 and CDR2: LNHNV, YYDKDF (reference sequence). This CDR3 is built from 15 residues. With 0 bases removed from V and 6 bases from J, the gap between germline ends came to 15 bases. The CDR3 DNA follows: TGTGCCACCAGCAGAGATCTGGGCGGGTCGGGCGAGCAGTACTTC. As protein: CATSRDLGGSGEQYF.

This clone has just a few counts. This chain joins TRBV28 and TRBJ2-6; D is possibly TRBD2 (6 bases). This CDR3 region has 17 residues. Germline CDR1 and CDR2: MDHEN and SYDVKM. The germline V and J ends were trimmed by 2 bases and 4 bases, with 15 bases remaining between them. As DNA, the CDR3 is TGTGCCAGCAGTTTACCCGCGGGGAAAGGAGGGGCCAACGTCCTGACTTTC. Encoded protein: CASSLPAGKGGANVLTF.

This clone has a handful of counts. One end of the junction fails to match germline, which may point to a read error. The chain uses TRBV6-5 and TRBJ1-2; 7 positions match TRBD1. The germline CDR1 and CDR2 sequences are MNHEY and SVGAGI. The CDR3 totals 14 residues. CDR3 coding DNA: TGTGCCAGCAGTTACTCGGATGGAGCCGGCGGACAGGTCTTC. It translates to CASSYSDGAGGQVF.

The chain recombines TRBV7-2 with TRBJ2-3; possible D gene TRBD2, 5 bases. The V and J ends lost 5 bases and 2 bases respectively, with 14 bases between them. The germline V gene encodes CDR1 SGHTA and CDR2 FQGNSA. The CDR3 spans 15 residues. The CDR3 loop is CASSPGGLITDTQYF. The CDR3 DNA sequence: TGTGCCAGCAGCCCCGGAGGCTTGATCACAGATACGCAGTATTTT.

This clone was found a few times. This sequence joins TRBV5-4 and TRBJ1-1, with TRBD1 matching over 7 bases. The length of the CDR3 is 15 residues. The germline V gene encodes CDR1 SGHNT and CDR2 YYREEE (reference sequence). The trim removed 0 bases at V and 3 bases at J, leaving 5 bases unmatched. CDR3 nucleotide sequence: TGTGCCAGCAGCTTGGGAGGGGGCGGGTACACTGAAGCTTTCTTT. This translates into CASSLGGGGYTEAFF.

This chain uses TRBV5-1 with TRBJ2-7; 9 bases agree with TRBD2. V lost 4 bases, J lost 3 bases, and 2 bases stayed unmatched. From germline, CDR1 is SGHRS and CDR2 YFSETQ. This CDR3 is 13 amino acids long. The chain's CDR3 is CASSKTSGYEQYF. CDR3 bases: TGCGCCAGCAGCAAGACTAGCGGCTACGAGCAGTACTTC. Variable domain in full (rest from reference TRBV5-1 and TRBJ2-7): KAGVTQTPRYLIKTRGQQVTLSCSPISGHRSVSWYQQTPGQGLQFLFEYFSETQRNKGNFPGRFSGRQFSNSRSEMNVSTLELGDSALYLCASSKTSGYEQYFGPGTRLTVT.

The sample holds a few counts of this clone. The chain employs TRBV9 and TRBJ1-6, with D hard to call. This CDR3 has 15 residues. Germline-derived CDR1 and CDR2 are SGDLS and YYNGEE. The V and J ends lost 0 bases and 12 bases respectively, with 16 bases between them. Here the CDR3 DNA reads TGTGCCAGCAGCGTAGTACGCGAGGGTTCGGGACCCCTCCACTTT. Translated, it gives CASSVVREGSGPLHF.

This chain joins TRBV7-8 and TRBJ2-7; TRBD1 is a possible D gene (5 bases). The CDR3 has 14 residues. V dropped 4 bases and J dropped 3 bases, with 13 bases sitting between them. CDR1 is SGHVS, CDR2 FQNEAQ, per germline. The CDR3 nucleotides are TGTGCCAGCAGCTCCCGGACATGGGGCTACGAGCAGTACTTC. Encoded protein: CASSSRTWGYEQYF.

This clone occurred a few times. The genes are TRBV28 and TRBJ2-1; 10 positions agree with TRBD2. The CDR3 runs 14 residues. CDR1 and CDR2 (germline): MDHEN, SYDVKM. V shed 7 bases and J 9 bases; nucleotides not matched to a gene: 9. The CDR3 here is CASKGLAGVGEQFF. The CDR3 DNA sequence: TGTGCCAGCAAGGGGCTAGCGGGAGTTGGTGAGCAGTTCTTC.

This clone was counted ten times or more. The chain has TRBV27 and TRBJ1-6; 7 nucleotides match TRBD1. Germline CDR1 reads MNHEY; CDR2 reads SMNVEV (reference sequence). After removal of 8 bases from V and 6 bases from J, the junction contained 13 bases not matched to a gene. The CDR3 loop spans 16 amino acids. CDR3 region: CASRTLNRGSNSPLHF. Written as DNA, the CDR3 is TGTGCCAGCCGAACCTTAAACAGGGGTAGTAATTCACCCCTCCACTTT.

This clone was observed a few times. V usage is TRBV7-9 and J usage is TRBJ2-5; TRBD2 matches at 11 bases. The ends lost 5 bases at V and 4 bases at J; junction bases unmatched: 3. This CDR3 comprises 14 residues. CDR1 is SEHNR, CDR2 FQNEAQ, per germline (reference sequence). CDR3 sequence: CASSGGTSGETQYF. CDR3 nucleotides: TGTGCCAGCAGCGGGGGGACTAGCGGAGAGACCCAGTACTTC.

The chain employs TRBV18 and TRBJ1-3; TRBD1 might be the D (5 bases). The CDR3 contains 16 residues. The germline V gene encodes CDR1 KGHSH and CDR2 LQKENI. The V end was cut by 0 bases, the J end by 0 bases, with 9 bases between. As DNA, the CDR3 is TGTGCCAGCTCACCACCAGGGGCTAGCTCTGGAAACACCATATATTTT. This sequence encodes CASSPPGASSGNTIYF.

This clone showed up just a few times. Here the CDR3 DNA reads TGTGCCAGCAGCTTGTCAACGACTAGCGGGATCGTTGAGCAGTTCTTC. Translated: CASSLSTTSGIVEQFF. The gene calls are TRBV5-8 and TRBJ2-1; 11 bases match TRBD2. The germline gives CDR1 SGHTS, CDR2 YDEGEE. The trim removed 1 base at V and 9 bases at J, leaving 9 bases unmatched. CDR3 length: 16 residues.

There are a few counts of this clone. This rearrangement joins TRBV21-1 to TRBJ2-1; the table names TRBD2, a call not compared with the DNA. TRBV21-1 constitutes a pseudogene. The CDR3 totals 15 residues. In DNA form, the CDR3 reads TGTGCCAGCAGTCCTACGGGAGGCAGCTACAATGAGCAGTTCTTC. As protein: CASSPTGGSYNEQFF.

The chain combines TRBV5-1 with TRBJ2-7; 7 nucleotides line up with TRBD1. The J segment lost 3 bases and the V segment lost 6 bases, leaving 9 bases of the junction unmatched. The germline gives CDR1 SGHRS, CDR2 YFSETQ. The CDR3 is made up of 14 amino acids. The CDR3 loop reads CASTPGTALYEQYF. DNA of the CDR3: TGCGCCAGCACCCCGGGGACAGCGCTCTACGAGCAGTACTTC.